These T cell receptor beta chains were read from a single sample in a study of memory CD4+ T cells and cytomegalovirus serostatus. Only in-frame clones appear in the TCRdb table, and some are missing; sequencing was by immunoSEQ multiplex PCR. The repertoire includes tens of thousands of clones, around 80% of them detected once, and 1% to 1.3% sits in the top ten. The sample comprised memory CD4+ T cells from blood. Receptors originate from an adult in good health and CMV-seronegative. The CDR3 runs from the conserved cysteine through the conserved F or W.

v_call | cdr3_aa
TRBV30 | CAWRSKLRGAEAFF
TRBV27 | CASNGYSNQPQHF
TRBV10-3 | CAISVSKNTEAFF
TRBV27 | CASRGTTNTGELFF
TRBV7-3 | CASSEQAGVGHEQYF
TRBV5-1 | CASSLASVTDTQYF
TRBV2 | CASSEEGRVFQPQHF
TRBV1 | CTSSQDRRARVGELFF
TRBV30 | CAWSVSSGFETQYF
TRBV10-3 | CAISLLPGELFF
TRBV28 | CASMVTDTQYF
TRBV7-8 | CASSLRRDLRYNEQFF
TRBV11-2 | CASSFLHGILYGYTF
TRBV7-2 | CASSRNQGLTEAFF
TRBV7-2 | CASSLRQGPTYEQYF
TRBV30 | CAWSPRQGIAFF
TRBV5-1 | CASSPASRSGTHEQYF
TRBV11-1 | CASSSRDRGAGKTQYF
TRBV5-1 | CASSRDLSSGSRQETQYF
TRBV6-5 | CASRNRGKVYEQYF
TRBV7-9 | CASSFIADQETQYF
TRBV6-5 | CASSRLAGGSYEQYF
TRBV2 | CASSEEERYTEAFF
TRBV4-1 | CASSRGTSGSFSYNEQFF
TRBV5-1 | CASSSSTSTDTQYF
TRBV18 | CASSPPGVGEQFF
TRBV5-1 | CASSLVTVGPGNEQFF
TRBV11-2 | CASSLLSGSADTQYF